This TCR beta chain was sequenced in a study of blood T cells in healthy people across ages. V gave up 2 bases and J gave up 6 bases, with 13 bases separating them. Germline V gene data show CDR1 as ENHRY and CDR2 as SYGVKD. The CDR3 is 14 amino acids. Per sample, at least 6 micrograms of total RNA were extracted. A second PCR of 7 to 11 cycles used a sample-barcoded 5' primer and a J-beta primer mix. TCRdb called the 5' RACE reads again in MiXCR, with one record for every CDR3 protein. The sample has some 1.8 million distinct CDR3 sequences, about two fifths seen once; the top ten hold around 23%. This TCR was sampled from a human donor in good health. The V gene is TRBV10-3, the J gene TRBJ1-1; D may be TRBD1 (5 bases). Sequences were obtained from blood. The CDR3 DNA sequence: TGTGCCATCAGTGAGGGCAGGGTAGTCCCTGAAGCTTTCTTT. This gives the protein CAISEGRVVPEAFF.